This T cell receptor beta chain was captured by sequencing in a study of identical twins. Study outcomes and limitations: Insertions were reduced in abundant cord blood beta clonotypes but not in memory repertoires.

A note on this clonotype: The antigen remains undetermined.

TCRdb analysed the 5' RACE reads with MiXCR anew, one entry per CDR3 protein. The sample contains about 200,000 distinct CDR3 sequences, less than 20% of which appear only once. The sample was also reused in another study, on T cells expressing NK-cell markers. That work adds: Restricting sorting to alpha-beta TCR T cells was achieved in several experiments by an anti-gamma-delta TCR antibody. In roughly six donors, dominant NKG2C+ clonotypes were about 1.0-7.0% of CD8+ T cells. Four donors showed these clonotypes also leading the CD3+CD56-NKG2C+ fraction.

The sample comprised CD8+ T cells sorted from blood. This TCR derives from a woman aged 18-30 years in good health.

CDR3 protein: CASSDPRTGRYYGYTF. In DNA, the CDR3 is TGCGCCAGCAGTGATCCCCGGACAGGGCGATACTATGGCTACACCTTC. The V gene is TRBV10-2, the J gene TRBJ1-2; TRBD1 agrees at 8 bases. The CDR3 is 16 amino acids. V dropped 3 bases and J dropped 3; count of bases not matched to a gene: 9. Germline V CDR1 and CDR2: WSHSY, SAAADI.